This TCR beta chain was identified in a study of cytomegalovirus exposure and HLA in healthy donors. Primers included in the PCR were 60 Vbeta and 13 Jbeta primers. Assay used: immunoSEQ multiplex PCR; TCRdb lists only in-frame clones, some missing. The sample has about 110,000 clones, around four fifths seen once; the top ten hold 6.2%. With respect to this clone: No antigen is known for it.

Study results and caveats: An analysis was carried out at a later point. It showed that HLA-associated TCR beta chains were more clonally expanded than equally common non-associated chains. The classifier reportedly diagnosed cytomegalovirus status with high sensitivity and specificity.

This clonotype was obtained from a man aged 25-40 years in good health and CMV-seropositive. Sample: PBMCs.

The chain's CDR3 is CASSEPASGKTQYF. The CDR3 bases are TGTGCCAGCAGTGAACCGGCCTCGGGGAAGACCCAGTACTTC. This rearrangement joins TRBV6-1 to TRBJ2-5; D is perhaps TRBD2 (5 bases). Trimming removed 2 bases at V and 6 bases at J, with 13 bases between. Germline-derived CDR1 and CDR2 are MNHNS and SASEGT. The CDR3 totals 14 residues.